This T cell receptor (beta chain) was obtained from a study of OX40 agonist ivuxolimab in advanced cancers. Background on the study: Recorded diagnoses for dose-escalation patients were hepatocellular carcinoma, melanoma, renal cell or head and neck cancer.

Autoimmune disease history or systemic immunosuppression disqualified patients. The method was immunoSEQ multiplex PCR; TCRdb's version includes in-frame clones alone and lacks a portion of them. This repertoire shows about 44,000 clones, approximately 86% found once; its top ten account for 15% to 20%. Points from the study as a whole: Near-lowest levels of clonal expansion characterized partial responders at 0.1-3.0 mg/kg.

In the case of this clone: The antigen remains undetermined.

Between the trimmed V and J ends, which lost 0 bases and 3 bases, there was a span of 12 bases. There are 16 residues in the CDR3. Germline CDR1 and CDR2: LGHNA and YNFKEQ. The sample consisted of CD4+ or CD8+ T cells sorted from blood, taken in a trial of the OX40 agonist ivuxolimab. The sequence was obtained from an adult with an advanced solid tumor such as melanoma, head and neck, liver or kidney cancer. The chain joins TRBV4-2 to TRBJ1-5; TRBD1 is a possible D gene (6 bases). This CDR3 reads CASSQETGAYNQPQHF. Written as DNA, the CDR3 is TGTGCCAGCAGCCAAGAGACAGGAGCCTACAATCAGCCCCAGCATTTT.